The clone carrying this TCR beta chain occurred a few times. The antigen is unknown. Donors had nominal health at sampling but likely had unrecorded immune exposures. The V and J ends lost 0 bases and 5 bases respectively, with 13 bases between them. This CDR3 is built from 16 residues. CDR1 and CDR2 (germline): SGHDN, FVKESK. The data are from a study of cytomegalovirus exposure and HLA in healthy donors. Study-wide context: Some 85 million unique TCRs, all from HLA-typed donors, were included in an early release of the data. Study results and limitations: The majority of CMV-associated TCR beta chains were reported as apparently HLA-restricted in a later analysis.

PCR primers comprised 60 Vbeta and 13 Jbeta primers. Repertoires were generated with immunoSEQ multiplex PCR, while TCRdb's copy carries only in-frame clones and drops some. The sample lists roughly 160,000 clones, 70% to 85% occurring once. This TCR derives from a man aged 40-50 years in good health and CMV-seronegative. The sequencing input was PBMCs. The rearrangement links TRBV14 to TRBJ2-2; weak D call: TRBD2 (6 bases). The CDR3 sequence is CASSQDAGRWTGELFF. The CDR3 DNA sequence: TGTGCCAGCAGCCAAGATGCCGGGAGATGGACCGGGGAGCTGTTTTTT. The variable domain in full, with the rest retrieved from reference TRBV14 and TRBJ2-2, is EAGVTQFPSHSVIEKGQTVTLRCDPISGHDNLYWYRRVMGKEIKFLLHFVKESKQDESGMPNNRFLAERTGGTYSTLKVQPAELEDSGVYFCASSQDAGRWTGELFFGEGSRLTVL.